A selection of T cell receptor beta chains follows, all from one sample in a study of post-analysis software for immune sequencing data. TCRdb reanalysed the PCR reads using MiXCR and keeps one entry per CDR3 protein. The top ten hold about 12% of the sample, which has about 460,000 distinct CDR3 sequences, around 40% seen once. The sequenced sample was blood. Receptors originate from a girl between 5 and 17 years old with multiple sclerosis. Each CDR3 is given with its conserved first and last residue. A D gene is named only where the DNA matches it firmly. Some rows mark clone size as missing; the rest say once, few, many or name a class of expanded clone.

V gene	clone size	D gene	J gene	CDR3 protein	CDR3 DNA
TRBV10-3	.	.	TRBJ2-3	CAISESTYFHSDTQYF	TGTGCCATCAGTGAGTCGACTTATTTCCACTCGGATACGCAGTATTTT
TRBV29-1	.	TRBD2	TRBJ2-3	CSVGKSLLAPSTDTQYF	TGCAGCGTTGGGAAGAGTCTACTAGCGCCTAGCACAGATACGCAGTATTTT
TRBV20-1	.	TRBD2	TRBJ2-1	CSAGDPRGVANEQFF	TGCAGTGCAGGGGACCCTCGGGGGGTCGCGAATGAGCAGTTCTTC
TRBV7-2	few	TRBD1	TRBJ1-5	CASSLQGGNQPQHF	TGTGCCAGCAGCTTACAGGGGGGAAATCAGCCCCAGCATTTT
TRBV20-1	.	.	TRBJ2-2	CSARDPKGHANTGELFF	TGCAGTGCTAGAGACCCCAAGGGACACGCGAACACCGGGGAGCTGTTTTTT
TRBV7-2	few	TRBD2	TRBJ2-7	CASSLRLAGGEKTYEQYF	TGTGCCAGCAGCTTAAGGCTAGCGGGAGGGGAGAAAACCTACGAGCAGTACTTC
TRBV20-1	.	TRBD2	TRBJ2-1	CSARVSGRGEQFF	TGCAGTGCTAGAGTCAGCGGGAGGGGTGAGCAGTTCTTC
TRBV10-2	few	.	TRBJ2-5	CASTDQGVTQETQYF	TGCGCCAGCACCGACCAAGGCGTAACGCAAGAGACCCAGTACTTC
TRBV6-1	few	.	TRBJ2-7	CASTSSLALYEQYF	TGTGCCAGCACCTCAAGCCTAGCCCTCTACGAGCAGTACTTC
TRBV6-6	few	.	TRBJ2-7	CASSYKGATYEQYF	TGTGCCAGCAGTTACAAAGGAGCCACCTACGAGCAGTACTTC
TRBV20-1	few	.	TRBJ2-7	CSASRVLGTHEQYF	TGCAGTGCTAGTCGCGTCCTAGGTACCCACGAGCAGTACTTC
TRBV4-1	.	TRBD2	TRBJ2-3	CASSQGGIAGGTDTQYF	TGCGCCAGCAGCCAAGGAGGGATAGCGGGGGGCACAGATACGCAGTATTTT
TRBV12-3/TRBV12-4	.	.	TRBJ2-5	CANSLRGSPEQYF	TGTGCCAACAGTTTAAGGGGATCCCCGGAGCAGTACTTC